These 31 T cell receptor beta chains were sequenced from one sample in a study of blood T cell repertoires in COVID-19. Libraries were prepared by immunoSEQ multiplex PCR; TCRdb keeps only in-frame clonotypes and omits some of them. The repertoire holds under 100,000 clones, about 80% seen once, with around 11% in the top ten. The specimen was peripheral blood. All receptors come from a woman in her forties with active or convalescent COVID-19.

The chain links TRBV5-1 to TRBJ2-3; 13 bases align to TRBD2. J gave up 2 bases and V 4 bases, and 7 bases lay outside the gene matches. The germline CDR1 and CDR2 sequences are SGHRS and YFSETQ. This CDR3 has 17 residues. CDR3 sequence reads: CASSQGLAGRNTDTQYF. CDR3 DNA: TGCGCCAGCAGCCAGGGACTAGCGGGGAGAAACACAGATACGCAGTATTTT.

The rearrangement links TRBV7-2 to TRBJ2-7; TRBD2 agrees at 7 bases. V lost 7 bases and J lost 2; bases outside the gene matches: 20. The germline V gene encodes CDR1 SGHTA and CDR2 FQGNSA. The CDR3 contains 18 residues. The CDR3 protein is CASTAEVVVSGSTYEQYF. Here the CDR3 DNA reads TGTGCCAGCACCGCCGAGGTAGTTGTTAGCGGGTCAACCTACGAGCAGTACTTC.

This clone was seen a single time. The gene calls are TRBV19 and TRBJ1-6; 9 nucleotides align to TRBD1. Germline-derived CDR1 and CDR2 are LNHDA and SQIVND (reference sequence). J gave up 9 bases and V 6 bases, and 6 bases lay outside the gene matches. The CDR3 has 14 residues. The CDR3 loop is CASSRQGEGSPLHF. In DNA form, the CDR3 reads TGTGCCAGTAGCCGACAGGGGGAGGGTTCACCCCTCCACTTT.

CDR3 nucleotide sequence: TGTGCTAGTGGTTTTGTGGGCTGCACCATATATTTT. Translating gives CASGFVGCTIYF. The chain employs TRBV12-5 and TRBJ1-3; the D is unclear. In germline, CDR1 is LGHNT, CDR2 FRNRAP. The CDR3 covers 12 residues. Trimming took 3 bases from V and 9 from J, leaving 9 bases between them.

This clone was seen a few times. The gene calls are TRBV29-1 and TRBJ1-2; D is possibly TRBD1 (5 bases). The germline V gene encodes CDR1 SQVTM and CDR2 ANQGSEA. The CDR3 is 12 amino acids. Deletions cut 6 bases from V and 4 bases from J, with 12 bases between. The CDR3 reads CSVGGELYGYTF. As DNA, the CDR3 is TGCAGCGTGGGGGGAGAACTCTATGGCTACACCTTC.

V gene TRBV11-2 combines with J gene TRBJ1-3; 8 nucleotides agree with TRBD1. The germline V gene has CDR1 SGHAT and CDR2 FQNNGV. Trimming took 1 base from V and 1 from J; bases not matched to a gene: 6. This CDR3 spans 17 amino acids. CDR3 DNA: TGTGCCAGCAGCTTAGGGTGGCAGGGGGCTTCTGGAAACACCATATATTTT. Translated: CASSLGWQGASGNTIYF. Full variable domain (rest looked up from reference TRBV11-2 and TRBJ1-3): EAGVAQSPRYKIIEKRQSVAFWCNPISGHATLYWYQQILGQGPKLLIQFQNNGVVDDSQLPKDRFSAERLKGVDSTLKIQPAKLEDSAVYLCASSLGWQGASGNTIYFGEGSWLTVV.

The chain joins TRBV27 to TRBJ2-3, with 8 bases fitting TRBD2. CDR3 length: 16 residues. Germline assignment: CDR1 MNHEY and CDR2 SMNVEV (reference sequence). Trimming at V came to 0 bases and at J to 5 bases, leaving 7 bases not matched to a gene. CDR3 sequence (DNA): TGTGCCAGCAGTTTATCGCCGGGGGGGCCTCAAGATACGCAGTATTTT. Translating it yields CASSLSPGGPQDTQYF.

This clone has just one count. The CDR3 reads CASSPVDGFIQRMGYTF. Here the CDR3 DNA reads TGTGCCAGCAGTCCCGTCGACGGGTTTATACAACGAATGGGCTACACCTTC. The J gene is TRBJ1-2, the V gene TRBV6-2 or TRBV6-3; D is undetermined. Germline CDR1 and CDR2: MNHEY and SVGEGT. The germline V and J ends were trimmed by 5 bases and 8 bases, with 27 bases remaining between them. The CDR3 has 17 amino acids.

The chain recombines TRBV9 with TRBJ2-1; 11 bases are shared with TRBD2. The CDR3 consists of 16 residues. After removal of 4 bases from V and 5 bases from J, the junction contained 8 bases not matched to a gene. The germline V gene encodes CDR1 SGDLS and CDR2 YYNGEE. CDR3 in amino acids: CASSPQLAGAHNEQFF. The CDR3 bases are TGTGCCAGCAGCCCCCAACTAGCGGGAGCCCACAATGAGCAGTTCTTC.

V and J are TRBV5-1 and TRBJ2-5; tentatively, D is TRBD1 (5 bases). Trimming shortened V by 0 bases and J by 5 bases, and 14 bases separated the two germline ends. Germline-derived CDR1 and CDR2 are SGHRS and YFSETQ. The CDR3 extends over 15 amino acids. In DNA form, the CDR3 reads TGCGCCAGCAGCTTGGTGTCAGGGTATGTGGAGACCCAGTACTTC. Protein sequence: CASSLVSGYVETQYF.

This clone was counted between two and nine times. This rearrangement joins TRBV7-8 to TRBJ2-4; tentative D call: TRBD2 (5 bases). V lost 5 bases, J lost 7 bases, and 9 bases lay in between. The CDR3 runs to 12 residues. Germline V CDR1 and CDR2: SGHVS, FQNEAQ. CDR3 sequence: CASSPRGNIQYF. CDR3 in DNA: TGTGCCAGCAGCCCCCGCGGGAACATTCAGTACTTC.

This chain links TRBV5-1 with TRBJ2-1; unclear D gene. CDR1 is SGHRS and CDR2 is YFSETQ in the germline V gene. This CDR3 is built from 13 residues. V lost 1 base and J lost 9, with 11 bases in between. Here the CDR3 reads CASSLPQSLEQFF. In DNA, the CDR3 is TGCGCCAGCAGCTTGCCGCAGTCCCTTGAGCAGTTCTTC.

J is TRBJ2-5 and V is TRBV5-4; 7 nucleotides align to TRBD1. The CDR3 has 14 residues. Germline values: CDR1 SGHNT, CDR2 YYREEE (reference sequence). Trimming removed 2 bases from V and 1 base from J; junction bases left unmatched: 2. CDR3 coding DNA: TGTGCCAGCAGCTTCCGGGACAGCCAAGAGACCCAGTACTTC. Amino acids: CASSFRDSQETQYF.

The chain links TRBV28 to TRBJ1-5; TRBD1 aligns across 9 bases. V shed 3 bases, J shed 0 bases, and the junction held 3 bases outside the gene matches. Germline assignment: CDR1 MDHEN and CDR2 SYDVKM. The CDR3 contains 16 residues. The CDR3 DNA reads TGTGCCAGCAGTTTGGGACAGGGATATAGCAATCAGCCCCAGCATTTT. This translates into CASSLGQGYSNQPQHF.

This clone was observed a handful of times. The V gene is TRBV6-5, the J gene TRBJ1-1; possible D gene TRBD1, 5 bases. The CDR3 length is 14 residues. V dropped 8 bases and J dropped 4 bases, with 17 bases sitting between them. CDR1 is MNHEY, CDR2 SVGAGI, per germline. Written as DNA, the CDR3 is TGTGCCAGCCAAAGATCCGGGGGTAGCACTGAAGCTTTCTTT. Translation gives CASQRSGGSTEAFF.

This clone showed up just a few times. V and J are TRBV7-2 and TRBJ2-3, with a tentative D call TRBD1 (6 bases). Trimming shortened V by 5 bases and J by 7 bases, and 13 bases separated the two germline ends. Per the germline V gene, CDR1 is SGHTA and CDR2 is FQGNSA. CDR3 size: 13 residues. This CDR3 reads CASSPQGLNTQYF. The DNA for the CDR3 is TGTGCCAGCAGCCCTCAGGGGTTGAATACGCAGTATTTT.

This clone was seen a handful of times. The chain recombines TRBV7-8 with TRBJ2-1, with 10 bases fitting TRBD2. The ends lost 5 bases at V and 5 bases at J; junction bases unmatched: 9. Germline V CDR1 and CDR2: SGHVS, FQNEAQ. This CDR3 has 16 residues. Here the CDR3 DNA reads TGTGCCAGCAGCCGCTTAAGCGGGGGGGCGAACAATGAGCAGTTCTTC. It is translated as CASSRLSGGANNEQFF.

The V gene is TRBV4-2, the J gene TRBJ2-3; 8 bases line up with TRBD2. J gave up 4 bases and V 2 bases, and 5 bases lay outside the gene matches. This CDR3 comprises 15 residues. In germline, CDR1 is LGHNA, CDR2 YNFKEQ. CDR3: CASSQSGGGPDTQYF. The CDR3 nucleotides are TGTGCCAGCAGCCAATCCGGGGGGGGCCCAGATACGCAGTATTTT.

The chain carries TRBV7-8 and TRBJ1-1; D is unresolved. The CDR3 is 13 amino acids. Germline V gene data show CDR1 as SGHVS and CDR2 as FQNEAQ. Trimming stripped 5 bases from V and 0 bases from J, with 7 bases between. CDR3 protein: CASSREMNTEAFF. CDR3 nucleotide sequence: TGTGCCAGCAGCCGGGAGATGAACACTGAAGCTTTCTTT.

The chain uses TRBV6-6 and TRBJ2-7, with 10 bases aligning to TRBD1. V was pared by 2 bases and J by 0 bases, with 4 bases of the junction left unmatched. Germline values: CDR1 MNHNY, CDR2 SVGAGI (reference sequence). The CDR3 covers 16 residues. CDR3 nucleotides: TGTGCCAGCAGTTACGATAGGACAGGGGGCTCCTACGAGCAGTACTTC. Protein sequence: CASSYDRTGGSYEQYF.

The CDR3 sequence: CASSEALGQGREAFF. DNA of the CDR3: TGTGCCAGCAGTGAAGCGCTCGGACAGGGCCGTGAAGCTTTCTTT. The chain is built from TRBV6-1 and TRBJ1-1; 8 bases align to TRBD1. V shed 0 bases, J shed 7 bases, and the junction held 7 bases outside the gene matches. The CDR3 runs 15 residues. Germline V gene lookup returns CDR1 MNHNS and CDR2 SASEGT.

V is TRBV5-1 and J is TRBJ2-1; TRBD2 matches at 9 bases. Germline V gene sequence: CDR1 SGHRS, CDR2 YFSETQ. The CDR3 contains 14 residues. J lost 9 bases, V lost 3 bases, and 7 bases had no gene match. The CDR3 spells CASSYPREGPEQFF. In nucleotides, the CDR3 is TGCGCCAGCAGCTACCCGCGGGAGGGCCCTGAGCAGTTCTTC.

This clone was counted once. This chain connects TRBV19 to TRBJ2-7, with a tentative D call TRBD1 (6 bases). The CDR3 extends over 16 amino acids. Germline loops: CDR1 LNHDA, CDR2 SQIVND (reference sequence). The V gene lost 5 bases and the J gene lost 2 bases, with 19 bases spanning the gap. The CDR3 is CASSVGQTAVPYEQYF. DNA for the CDR3: TGTGCCAGTAGTGTCGGACAGACCGCCGTACCCTACGAGCAGTACTTC.

The DNA for the CDR3 is TGTGCCAGCAGCGTAGGCTACGGGGGGCCCAATCAGCCCCAGCATTTT. It codes for CASSVGYGGPNQPQHF. The chain links TRBV7-9 to TRBJ1-5; tentatively, D is TRBD1 (6 bases). The V end was cut by 5 bases, the J end by 3 bases, with 17 bases between. The CDR3 covers 16 residues. Germline V gene lookup returns CDR1 SEHNR and CDR2 FQNEAQ (reference sequence).

The chain combines TRBV7-9 with TRBJ2-7; TRBD1 might be the D (6 bases). The CDR3 consists of 16 residues. Trimming took 5 bases from V and 0 from J, leaving 17 bases between them. The germline gives CDR1 SEHNR, CDR2 FQNEAQ (reference sequence). The CDR3 is CASSPFSDRGSYEQYF. CDR3 nucleotides: TGTGCCAGCAGCCCTTTCTCGGACAGAGGCTCCTACGAGCAGTACTTC.

This chain connects TRBV4-2 to TRBJ1-1, with TRBD1 as a possible D gene (6 bases). Germline assignment: CDR1 LGHNA and CDR2 YNFKEQ. The CDR3 sequence is 14 residues long. Between the trimmed V and J ends, which lost 1 base and 1 base, there was a span of 7 bases. The CDR3 nucleotides are TGTGCCAGCAGCCAAGGGGACAAGAACACTGAAGCTTTCTTT. Translating it yields CASSQGDKNTEAFF.

The V gene is TRBV3-1 (or the pseudogene TRBV3-2), the J gene TRBJ1-2; maybe TRBD1 (6 bases). CDR3 length: 14 residues. The V and J ends lost 4 bases and 1 base respectively, with 10 bases between them. Looked up from germline, CDR1 is LGHDT and CDR2 is YNNKEL (reference sequence). CDR3 sequence (DNA): TGTGCCAGCAGCCGAGAAGGGGGTAACTATGGCTACACCTTC. Its protein is CASSREGGNYGYTF.

The V and J genes are TRBV30 and TRBJ2-7, with D possibly TRBD1 on 6 matching bases. Trimming shortened V by 2 bases and J by 2 bases, and 13 bases separated the two germline ends. Looked up from germline, CDR1 is GTSNPN and CDR2 is SVGIG (reference sequence). This CDR3 comprises 14 residues. This CDR3 is CAWSHVYRAYEQYF. In DNA, the CDR3 is TGTGCCTGGAGTCATGTATACAGGGCCTACGAGCAGTACTTC.

This chain connects TRBV19 to TRBJ1-2; TRBD1 matches 8 bases. Germline assignment: CDR1 LNHDA and CDR2 SQIVND (reference sequence). Trimming took 4 bases from V and 3 from J; bases not matched to a gene: 7. The CDR3 totals 15 residues. The CDR3 spells CASSTLTGGHYGYTF. DNA of the CDR3: TGTGCCAGTAGTACCCTCACAGGGGGGCACTATGGCTACACCTTC.

This rearrangement joins TRBV27 to TRBJ1-5, with 9 positions matching TRBD1. The CDR3 totals 15 residues. The V and J ends lost 4 bases and 6 bases, in that order; junction bases with no gene match: 7. Germline values: CDR1 MNHEY, CDR2 SMNVEV (reference sequence). CDR3 sequence: CASSSRTGGGQPQHF. The CDR3, as DNA: TGTGCCAGCAGTTCCCGTACAGGGGGCGGTCAGCCCCAGCATTTT.

The rearrangement links TRBV24-1 to TRBJ1-1; 9 bases are a match to TRBD1. The junction had 10 bases not matched to a gene; V was cut back by 8 bases and J by 4 bases. This CDR3 has 15 residues. CDR1 and CDR2 from the germline V gene are KGHDR and SFDVKD. CDR3 protein: CATMRGQGGITEAFF. DNA of the CDR3: TGTGCCACCATGAGGGGACAGGGCGGAATCACTGAAGCTTTCTTT.